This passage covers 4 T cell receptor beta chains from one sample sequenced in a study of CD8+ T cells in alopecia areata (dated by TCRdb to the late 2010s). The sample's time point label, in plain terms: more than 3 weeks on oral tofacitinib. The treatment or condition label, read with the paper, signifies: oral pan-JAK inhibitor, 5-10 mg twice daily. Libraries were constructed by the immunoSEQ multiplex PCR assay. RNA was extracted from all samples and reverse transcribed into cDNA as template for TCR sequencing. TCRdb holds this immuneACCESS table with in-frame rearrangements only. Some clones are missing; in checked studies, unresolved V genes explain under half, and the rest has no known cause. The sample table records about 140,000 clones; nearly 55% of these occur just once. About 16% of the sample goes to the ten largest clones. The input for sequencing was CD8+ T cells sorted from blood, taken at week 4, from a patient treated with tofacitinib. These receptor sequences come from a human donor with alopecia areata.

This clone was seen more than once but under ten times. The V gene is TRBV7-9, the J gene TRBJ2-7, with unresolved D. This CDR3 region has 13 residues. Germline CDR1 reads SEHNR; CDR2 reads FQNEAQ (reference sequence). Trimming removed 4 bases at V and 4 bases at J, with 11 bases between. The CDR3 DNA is TGTGCCAGCAGCTCCCAGGTGAGATACGAGCAGTACTTC. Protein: CASSSQVRYEQYF.

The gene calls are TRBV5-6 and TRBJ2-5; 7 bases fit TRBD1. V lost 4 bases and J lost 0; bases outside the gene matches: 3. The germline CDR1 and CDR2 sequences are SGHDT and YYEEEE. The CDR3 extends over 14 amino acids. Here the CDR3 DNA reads TGTGCCAGCAGCCAACAGGGGAACCAAGAGACCCAGTACTTC. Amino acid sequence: CASSQQGNQETQYF.

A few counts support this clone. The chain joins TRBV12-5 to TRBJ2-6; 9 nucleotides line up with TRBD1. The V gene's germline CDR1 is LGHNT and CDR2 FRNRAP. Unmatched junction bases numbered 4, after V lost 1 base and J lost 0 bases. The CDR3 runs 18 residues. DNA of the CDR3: TGTGCTAGTGGTTTGGGCGACAGGGGGACCTCTGGGGCCAACGTCCTGACTTTC. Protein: CASGLGDRGTSGANVLTF.

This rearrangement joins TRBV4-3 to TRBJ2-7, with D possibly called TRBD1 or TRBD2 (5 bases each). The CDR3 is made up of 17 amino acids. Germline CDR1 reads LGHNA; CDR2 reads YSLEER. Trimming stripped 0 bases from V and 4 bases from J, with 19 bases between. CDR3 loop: CASSQDSGPPGSYEQYF. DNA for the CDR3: TGCGCCAGCAGCCAAGATTCTGGCCCTCCAGGGAGTTACGAGCAGTACTTC.